This record looks at one TCR beta chain sequence and its context. RNA transcripts were the source from which TCR beta CDR3 regions were amplified. HTBI primers primed a first-round RT-PCR, and a second-round multiplex PCR followed. TCRdb fed the multiplex PCR reads into MiXCR, producing one record per CDR3 protein. The sample holds 650,000 to 800,000 distinct CDR3 sequences; about 38% are singletons and the top ten take around 3.3%. This sample was included in a study of Graves' ophthalmopathy and Graves' hyperthyroidism. Trimming cost V 1 base and J 5 bases, with 15 bases left between them. Germline CDR1 is MGHRA and CDR2 is YSYEKL. The CDR3 consists of 16 residues.

Sequencing was done on a sample of peripheral blood. The sequence derives from an adult man with Graves' ophthalmopathy. The chain employs TRBV4-1 and TRBJ1-5; D is ambiguous. The CDR3 loop is CASSQASTVGHQPQHF. CDR3 nucleotides: TGCGCCAGCAGCCAAGCATCGACTGTAGGACATCAGCCCCAGCATTTT.